One T cell receptor (beta chain) is described in this entry. The antigen remains unidentified. This entry belongs to a study of cytotoxic CD8 clonotypes in ibrutinib-treated CLL. At the level of the study: Response sampling came at median about a year of treatment, ranging about 6 to 36 months.

Data came from immunoSEQ multiplex PCR; TCRdb stores just in-frame clones and leaves some out. The sample records about 58,000 clones, roughly 70% being singletons. This CDR3 is built from 13 residues. The germline V gene encodes CDR1 MNHNS and CDR2 SASEGT. Trimming removed 11 bases from V and 8 bases from J, with 20 bases in between. The study, taken as a whole, reports: Sustained-remission and progressing patients' sampling times differed. Circulating CD8+ T-cell counts were tracked by baseline clonality, which exceeded that of age-matched healthy donors.

The sequence was obtained from a human donor with chronic lymphocytic leukemia. The V call is TRBV6-1, the J call TRBJ2-3, with D possibly called TRBD1 or TRBD2 (5 bases each). The source was PBMCs, collected after 12 months of ibrutinib treatment. In nucleotides, the CDR3 is TGTGCCGGTGAGGGACCGCCCCGGGCTACGCAGTATTTT. Residues: CAGEGPPRATQYF.